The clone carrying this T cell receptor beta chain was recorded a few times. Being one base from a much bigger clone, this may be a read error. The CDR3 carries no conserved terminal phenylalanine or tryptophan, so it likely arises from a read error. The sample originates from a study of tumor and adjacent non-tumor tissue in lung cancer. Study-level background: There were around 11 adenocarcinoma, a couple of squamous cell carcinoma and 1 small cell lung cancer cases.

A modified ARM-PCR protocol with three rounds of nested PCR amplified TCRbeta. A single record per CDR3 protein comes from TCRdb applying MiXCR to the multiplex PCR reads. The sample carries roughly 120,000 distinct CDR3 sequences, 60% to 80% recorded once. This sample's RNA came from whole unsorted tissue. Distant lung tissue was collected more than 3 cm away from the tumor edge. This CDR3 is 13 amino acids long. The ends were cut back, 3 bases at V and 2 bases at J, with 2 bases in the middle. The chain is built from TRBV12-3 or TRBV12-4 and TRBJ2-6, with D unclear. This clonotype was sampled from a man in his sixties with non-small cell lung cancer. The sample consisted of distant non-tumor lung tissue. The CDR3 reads CASSFPGANVLTL. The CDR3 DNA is TGTGCCAGCAGTTTCCCTGGGGCCAACGTCCTGACTTTA.